The rows below give T cell receptor beta chains drawn from one sample of a study of patients and donors after allogeneic stem cell transplantation. MiXCR, run by TCRdb on the RT-PCR reads, gives a single entry per CDR3 protein. Here the sample spans about 57,000 distinct CDR3 sequences, 13% being singletons. Sequences were obtained from blood, either unsorted or a sorted T cell fraction (not recorded which). These receptors came from a human donor who was either an allogeneic HSCT recipient or a stem cell or donor lymphocyte infusion donor (not recorded which). It is not recorded whose cells these are; they may come from a transplant donor. Each CDR3 is given with its conserved first and last residue. A D gene is named only where the DNA matches it firmly. Clone size appears in some rows only: once, few, many, or a class for an expanded clone.

J gene: TRBJ2-5
clone size: .
D gene: .
V gene: TRBV9
CDR3 protein: CASSVNGGQETQYF
CDR3 DNA: TGTGCCAGCAGCGTCAACGGAGGTCAAGAGACCCAGTACTTC

J gene: TRBJ2-2
clone size: .
D gene: TRBD1
V gene: TRBV20-1
CDR3 protein: CSANPAQGQSTGELFF
CDR3 DNA: TGCAGTGCTAACCCTGCCCAGGGACAGTCCACCGGGGAGCTGTTTTTT

J gene: TRBJ2-2
clone size: .
D gene: .
V gene: TRBV27
CDR3 protein: CASSHLGDGELFF
CDR3 DNA: TGTGCCAGCAGCCACTTGGGGGACGGGGAGCTGTTTTTT

J gene: TRBJ1-1
clone size: many
D gene: .
V gene: TRBV29-1
CDR3 protein: CSVEEGQNTEAFF
CDR3 DNA: TGCAGCGTTGAAGAGGGGCAGAACACTGAAGCTTTCTTT

J gene: TRBJ2-3
clone size: .
D gene: .
V gene: TRBV10-1
CDR3 protein: CASSDRASDTQYF
CDR3 DNA: TGCGCCAGCAGTGACAGGGCTTCAGATACGCAGTATTTT

J gene: TRBJ1-1
clone size: many
D gene: .
V gene: TRBV12-3/TRBV12-4
CDR3 protein: CASIRGENTEAFF
CDR3 DNA: TGTGCCAGCATAAGGGGCGAGAACACTGAAGCTTTCTTT

J gene: TRBJ2-7
clone size: .
D gene: .
V gene: TRBV6-2/TRBV6-3
CDR3 protein: CASSLIADPSYEQYF
CDR3 DNA: TGTGCCAGCAGTTTGATAGCGGACCCCTCCTACGAGCAGTACTTC

J gene: TRBJ2-2
clone size: .
D gene: .
V gene: TRBV11-2
CDR3 protein: CASSLGQEITGELFF
CDR3 DNA: TGTGCCAGCAGCTTAGGACAGGAGATCACCGGGGAGCTGTTTTTT

J gene: TRBJ2-7
clone size: .
D gene: .
V gene: TRBV20-1
CDR3 protein: CSARSPGLPGEQYF
CDR3 DNA: TGCAGTGCTAGATCTCCGGGACTTCCCGGCGAGCAGTACTTC

J gene: TRBJ1-1
clone size: few
D gene: .
V gene: TRBV5-1
CDR3 protein: CASRNGPGDTEAFF
CDR3 DNA: TGCGCCAGCAGAAACGGCCCCGGGGACACTGAAGCTTTCTTT

J gene: TRBJ1-2
clone size: many
D gene: TRBD1
V gene: TRBV12-3/TRBV12-4
CDR3 protein: CASSFSTGVGGYTF
CDR3 DNA: TGTGCCAGCAGTTTTTCGACAGGGGTCGGCGGCTACACCTTC

J gene: TRBJ1-4
clone size: few
D gene: TRBD1
V gene: TRBV12-3/TRBV12-4
CDR3 protein: CASRRGGGGSSGEKLFF
CDR3 DNA: TGTGCCAGCAGGAGAGGGGGCGGAGGTTCCTCAGGAGAAAAACTGTTTTTT

J gene: TRBJ1-6
clone size: many
D gene: .
V gene: TRBV6-1
CDR3 protein: CASSGDFSSYNSPLHF
CDR3 DNA: TGTGCCAGCAGCGGGGACTTCAGCTCCTATAATTCACCCCTCCACTTT

J gene: TRBJ2-5
clone size: .
D gene: .
V gene: TRBV30
CDR3 protein: CAWSRSGGEETQYF
CDR3 DNA: TGTGCCTGGAGCAGAAGTGGGGGTGAGGAGACCCAGTACTTC

J gene: TRBJ2-1
clone size: many
D gene: .
V gene: TRBV24-1
CDR3 protein: CATSETSEQFF
CDR3 DNA: TGTGCCACCAGTGAGACGAGTGAGCAGTTCTTC

J gene: TRBJ2-2
clone size: .
D gene: TRBD1
V gene: TRBV11-2
CDR3 protein: CASSLLRQGTGELFF
CDR3 DNA: TGTGCCAGCAGCTTACTAAGACAGGGGACCGGGGAGCTGTTTTTT

J gene: TRBJ1-3
clone size: .
D gene: .
V gene: TRBV5-1
CDR3 protein: CASSLAGDIHSGNTIYF
CDR3 DNA: TGCGCCAGCAGCTTGGCCGGGGATATCCACTCTGGAAACACCATATATTTT

J gene: TRBJ1-3
clone size: many
D gene: .
V gene: TRBV7-2
CDR3 protein: CASSLDGSSGNTIYF
CDR3 DNA: TGTGCCAGCAGCTTAGATGGGTCCTCTGGAAACACCATATATTTT

J gene: TRBJ2-1
clone size: .
D gene: .
V gene: TRBV20-1
CDR3 protein: CSALRAGSYNEQFF
CDR3 DNA: TGCAGTGCCTTACGGGCGGGATCCTACAATGAGCAGTTCTTC

J gene: TRBJ2-2
clone size: .
D gene: .
V gene: TRBV7-9
CDR3 protein: CASRDSGDGELFF
CDR3 DNA: TGTGCCAGCAGGGACTCAGGGGACGGGGAGCTGTTTTTT

J gene: TRBJ2-7
clone size: .
D gene: TRBD1
V gene: TRBV6-5
CDR3 protein: CASSTLPGQGTYEQYF
CDR3 DNA: TGTGCCAGCAGCACCCTCCCGGGACAGGGGACCTACGAGCAGTACTTC

J gene: TRBJ2-1
clone size: .
D gene: .
V gene: TRBV24-1
CDR3 protein: CATSTFRDRMFF
CDR3 DNA: TGTGCCACCAGTACCTTCCGGGACCGCATGTTCTTC

J gene: TRBJ2-2
clone size: .
D gene: .
V gene: TRBV18
CDR3 protein: CASERGTGELFF
CDR3 DNA: TGTGCCAGCGAACGCGGGACCGGGGAGCTGTTTTTT

J gene: TRBJ1-1
clone size: .
D gene: .
V gene: TRBV2
CDR3 protein: CASKRGFLNTEAFF
CDR3 DNA: TGTGCCAGCAAACGAGGGTTCTTGAACACTGAAGCTTTCTTT

J gene: TRBJ2-7
clone size: few
D gene: .
V gene: TRBV7-9
CDR3 protein: CASSLDRQGQYYEQYF
CDR3 DNA: TGTGCCAGCAGCTTAGATAGGCAGGGGCAATACTACGAGCAGTACTTC

J gene: TRBJ1-2
clone size: many
D gene: TRBD1
V gene: TRBV9
CDR3 protein: CASSDDPGQGDYGYTF
CDR3 DNA: TGTGCCAGCAGCGACGATCCGGGACAGGGGGACTATGGCTACACCTTC

J gene: TRBJ2-5
clone size: .
D gene: .
V gene: TRBV11-2
CDR3 protein: CASRKWREKAGETQYF
CDR3 DNA: TGTGCCAGCAGGAAATGGAGGGAGAAAGCTGGGGAGACCCAGTACTTC

J gene: TRBJ2-7
clone size: .
D gene: .
V gene: TRBV7-9
CDR3 protein: CASRSPGTYVYEQYF
CDR3 DNA: TGTGCCAGCAGGTCCCCCGGGACTTATGTGTACGAGCAGTACTTC

J gene: TRBJ1-4
clone size: many
D gene: .
V gene: TRBV20-1
CDR3 protein: CSASSPGVRDVNEKLFF
CDR3 DNA: TGCAGTGCTAGTTCTCCTGGTGTTAGGGACGTTAATGAAAAACTGTTTTTT

J gene: TRBJ2-2
clone size: few
D gene: .
V gene: TRBV5-5
CDR3 protein: CASSLYVGNTGELFF
CDR3 DNA: TGTGCCAGCAGCTTGTATGTCGGGAACACCGGGGAGCTGTTTTTT

J gene: TRBJ1-1
clone size: .
D gene: TRBD1
V gene: TRBV9
CDR3 protein: CASSLGTVNTDVFF
CDR3 DNA: TGTGCCAGCAGCTTGGGGACAGTGAACACTGACGTTTTCTTT